The clone carrying this T cell receptor (beta chain) was observed many times. 2 million PBMCs stored at -80 C were the source of the unsorted libraries. With 10-nucleotide random UMIs, 5'RACE was used to make the cDNA. MiXCR, applied by TCRdb to the 5' RACE reads, yields one record per CDR3 protein. The sample contains some 70,000 distinct CDR3 sequences, 4.5% of which appear only once. The source of the sample is a study of neurological immune-mediated disorders. The CDR3 spans 16 residues. With 4 bases clipped from V and 2 bases from J, the junction kept 5 bases outside the gene matches. CDR1 SGHDT and CDR2 YYEEEE come from the germline V gene.

This chain joins TRBV5-6 and TRBJ2-2, with 10 bases identical to TRBD2. The origin of this receptor is a young man with multiple sclerosis. Sequenced input: PBMCs. The CDR3 nucleotides are TGTGCCAGCAGCCCCCTAGCGGGGGAAAACACCGGGGAGCTGTTTTTT. Translating it yields CASSPLAGENTGELFF.